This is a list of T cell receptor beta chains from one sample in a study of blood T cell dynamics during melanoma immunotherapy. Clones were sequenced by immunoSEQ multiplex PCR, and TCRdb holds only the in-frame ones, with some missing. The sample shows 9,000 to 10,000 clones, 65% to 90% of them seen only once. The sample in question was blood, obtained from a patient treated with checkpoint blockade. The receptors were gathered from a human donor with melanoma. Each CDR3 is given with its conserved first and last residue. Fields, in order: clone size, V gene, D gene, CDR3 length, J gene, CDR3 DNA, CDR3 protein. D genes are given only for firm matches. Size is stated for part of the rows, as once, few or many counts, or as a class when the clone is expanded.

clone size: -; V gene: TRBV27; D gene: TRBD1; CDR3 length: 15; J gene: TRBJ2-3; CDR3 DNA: TGTGCCAGCAGTTTGTCAGGGGGTCGAACAGATACGCAGTATTTT; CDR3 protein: CASSLSGGRTDTQYF
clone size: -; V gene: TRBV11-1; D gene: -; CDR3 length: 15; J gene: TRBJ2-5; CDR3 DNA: TGTGCCAGCAGCCCCAGGTTCGGGGACCAAGAGACCCAGTACTTC; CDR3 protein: CASSPRFGDQETQYF
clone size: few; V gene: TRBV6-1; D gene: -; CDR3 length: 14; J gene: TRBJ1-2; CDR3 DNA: TGTGCCAGCACTCTAGGGTGGCTAAACTATGGCTACACCTTC; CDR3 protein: CASTLGWLNYGYTF
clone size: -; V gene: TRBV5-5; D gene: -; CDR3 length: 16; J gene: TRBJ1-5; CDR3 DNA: TGTGCCAGCACCCTGGGAGGGACGGATAGCAATCAGCCCCAGCATTTT; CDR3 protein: CASTLGGTDSNQPQHF
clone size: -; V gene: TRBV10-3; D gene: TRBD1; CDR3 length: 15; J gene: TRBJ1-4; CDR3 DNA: TGTGCCATCAGTGCCCGGGACAGGGAATCAGGAAAACTGTTTTTT; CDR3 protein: CAISARDRESGKLFF
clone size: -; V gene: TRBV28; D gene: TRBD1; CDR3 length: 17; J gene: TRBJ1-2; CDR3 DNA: TGTGCCAGCAGTTGGACACTCCTACAGGGGGCAGGCTATGGCTACACCTTC; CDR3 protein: CASSWTLLQGAGYGYTF
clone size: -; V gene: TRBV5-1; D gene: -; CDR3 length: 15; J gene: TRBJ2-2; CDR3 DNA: TGCGCCAGCAGCTTGGCCCACGAGGGATTCGGGGAGCTGTTTTTT; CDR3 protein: CASSLAHEGFGELFF
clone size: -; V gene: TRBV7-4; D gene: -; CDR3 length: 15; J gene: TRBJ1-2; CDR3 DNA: TGTGCCAGCAGCGTAGCAGCTCGAAAGACCTATGGCTACACCTTC; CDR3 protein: CASSVAARKTYGYTF
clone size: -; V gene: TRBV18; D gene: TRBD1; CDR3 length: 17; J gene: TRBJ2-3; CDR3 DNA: TGTGCCAGCTCACTGGGACAGGCGACAGCTAGCACAGATACGCAGTATTTT; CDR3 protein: CASSLGQATASTDTQYF
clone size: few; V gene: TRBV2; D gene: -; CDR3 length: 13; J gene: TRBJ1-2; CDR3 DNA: TGTGCCAGCAGTGGCCAGGGTCGGCGTGGCTACACCTTC; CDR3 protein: CASSGQGRRGYTF
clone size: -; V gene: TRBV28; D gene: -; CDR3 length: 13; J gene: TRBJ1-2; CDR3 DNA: TGTGCCAGCGGAGGGGGAAACTTCGGTGGCTACACCTTC; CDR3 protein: CASGGGNFGGYTF
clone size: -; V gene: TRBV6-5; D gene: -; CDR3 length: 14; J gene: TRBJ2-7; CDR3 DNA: TGTGCCAGCAGTATAGACGCAAGCTCCTACGAGCAGTACTTC; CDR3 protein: CASSIDASSYEQYF
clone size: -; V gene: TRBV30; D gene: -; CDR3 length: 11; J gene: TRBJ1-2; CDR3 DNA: TGTGCCTGGGCCATGATCCTGGGCTACACCTTC; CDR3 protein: CAWAMILGYTF
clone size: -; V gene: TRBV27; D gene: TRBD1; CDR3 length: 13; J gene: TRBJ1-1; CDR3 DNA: TGTGCCAGCAGCTTACAGGGGGGTACTGAAGCTTTCTTT; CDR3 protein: CASSLQGGTEAFF
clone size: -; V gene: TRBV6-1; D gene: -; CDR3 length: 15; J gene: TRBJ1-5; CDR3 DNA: TGTGCCAGCAGTCCGACGACGGACAAGGGACAGCCCCAGCATTTT; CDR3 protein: CASSPTTDKGQPQHF
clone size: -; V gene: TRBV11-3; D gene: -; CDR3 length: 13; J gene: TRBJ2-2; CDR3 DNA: TGTGCCAGCAGCATAAAAGGGGGATGGGAGCTGTTTTTT; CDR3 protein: CASSIKGGWELFF
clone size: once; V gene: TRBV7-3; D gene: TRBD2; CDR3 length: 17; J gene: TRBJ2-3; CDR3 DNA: TGTGCCAGCAGCTTAGGGCTAGCGGGGGGGCTCACAGATACGCAGTATTTT; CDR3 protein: CASSLGLAGGLTDTQYF
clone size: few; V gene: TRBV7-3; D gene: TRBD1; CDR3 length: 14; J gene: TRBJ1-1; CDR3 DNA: TGTGCCAGCAGCCCAGGGGGGTCGAACACTGAAGCTTTCTTT; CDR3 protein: CASSPGGSNTEAFF
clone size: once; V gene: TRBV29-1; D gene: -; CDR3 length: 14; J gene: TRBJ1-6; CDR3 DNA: TGCAGCGTTGAAGTAGCAGGTTCGAATTCACCCCTCCACTTT; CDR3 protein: CSVEVAGSNSPLHF
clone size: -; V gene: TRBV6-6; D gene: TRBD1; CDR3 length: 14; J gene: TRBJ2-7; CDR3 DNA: TGTGCCAGCAGTTACGGGGACAGGGGCTACGAGCAGTACTTC; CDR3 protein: CASSYGDRGYEQYF
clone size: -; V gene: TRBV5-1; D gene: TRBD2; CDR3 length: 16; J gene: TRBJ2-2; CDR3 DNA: TGCGCCAGCAGCTTTTTAGCGGGGGACCTCACCGGGGAGCTGTTTTTT; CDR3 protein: CASSFLAGDLTGELFF
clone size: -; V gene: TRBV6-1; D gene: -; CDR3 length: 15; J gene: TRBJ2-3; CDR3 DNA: TGTGCCAGCAGTGAAGCAGGGGGGCACACAGATACGCAGTATTTT; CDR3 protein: CASSEAGGHTDTQYF
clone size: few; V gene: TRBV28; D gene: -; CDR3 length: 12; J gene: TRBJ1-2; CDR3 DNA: TGTGCCAGCAGACAGGCTAACTATGGCTACACCTTC; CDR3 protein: CASRQANYGYTF
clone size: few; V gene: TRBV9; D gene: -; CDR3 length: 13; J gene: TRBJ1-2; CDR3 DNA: TGTGCCAGCAGCGTAGCTACTGGGTATGGCTACACCTTC; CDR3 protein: CASSVATGYGYTF
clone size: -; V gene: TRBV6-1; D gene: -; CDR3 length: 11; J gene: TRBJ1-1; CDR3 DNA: TGTGCCGCAGCAGGATACACTGAAGCTTTCTTT; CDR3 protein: CAAAGYTEAFF
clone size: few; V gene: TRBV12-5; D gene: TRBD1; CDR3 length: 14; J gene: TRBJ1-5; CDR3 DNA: TGTGCTAGTGGCCGGGACAGGAACAATCAGCCCCAGCATTTT; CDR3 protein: CASGRDRNNQPQHF
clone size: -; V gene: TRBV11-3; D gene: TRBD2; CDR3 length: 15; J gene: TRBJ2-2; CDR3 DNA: TGTGCCAGCAGCCCCGGACTAGCGGGGGCCGGGGAGCTGTTTTTT; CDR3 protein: CASSPGLAGAGELFF
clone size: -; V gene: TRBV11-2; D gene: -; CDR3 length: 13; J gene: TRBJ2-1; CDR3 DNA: TGTGCCAGCAGCTTTATAGGGAGCAATGAGCAGTTCTTC; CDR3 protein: CASSFIGSNEQFF
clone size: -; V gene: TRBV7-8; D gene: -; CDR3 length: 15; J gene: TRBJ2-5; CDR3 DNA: TGTGCCAGCAGCTTAGTCATACAGAAACAAGAGACCCAGTACTTC; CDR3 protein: CASSLVIQKQETQYF
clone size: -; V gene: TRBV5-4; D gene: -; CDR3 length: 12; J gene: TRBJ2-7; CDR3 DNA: TGTGCCAGCAGCCGGGGTGTCCACGAGCAGTACTTC; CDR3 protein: CASSRGVHEQYF
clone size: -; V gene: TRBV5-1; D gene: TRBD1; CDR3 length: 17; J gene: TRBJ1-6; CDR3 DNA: TGCGCCAGCAGCAAGGCGGGACAGCAAACCTATAATTCACCCCTCCACTTT; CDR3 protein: CASSKAGQQTYNSPLHF
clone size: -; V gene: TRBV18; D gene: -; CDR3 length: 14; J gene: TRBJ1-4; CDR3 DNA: TGTGCCAGCTCACAAGGCCCCCCAAGGGAAAAACTGTTTTTT; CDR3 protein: CASSQGPPREKLFF
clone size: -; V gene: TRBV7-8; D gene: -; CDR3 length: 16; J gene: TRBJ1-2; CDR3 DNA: TGTGCCAGCAGCTTAGCATTCGGGCGTATTGACTATGGCTACACCTTC; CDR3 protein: CASSLAFGRIDYGYTF
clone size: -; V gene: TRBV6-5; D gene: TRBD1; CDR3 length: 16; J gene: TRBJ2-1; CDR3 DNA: TGTGCCAGCAGTTTGTTGGGGACAGGACTCTACAATGAGCAGTTCTTC; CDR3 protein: CASSLLGTGLYNEQFF
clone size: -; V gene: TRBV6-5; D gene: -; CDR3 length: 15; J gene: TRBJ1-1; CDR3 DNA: TGTGCCAGCAGTCCTCCGACAGGACAGAACACTGAAGCTTTCTTT; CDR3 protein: CASSPPTGQNTEAFF
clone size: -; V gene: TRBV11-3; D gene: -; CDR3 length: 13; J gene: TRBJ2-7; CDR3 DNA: TGTGCCAGCAGCTTAGTGGGCCAGAACGAGCAGTACTTC; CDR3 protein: CASSLVGQNEQYF
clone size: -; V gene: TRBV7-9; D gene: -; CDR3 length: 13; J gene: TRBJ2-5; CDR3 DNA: TGTGCCAGCAGCGGGGACCCTACCGAAACCCAGTACTTC; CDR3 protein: CASSGDPTETQYF
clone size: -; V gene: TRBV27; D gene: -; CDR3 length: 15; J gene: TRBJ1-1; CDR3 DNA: TGTGCCAGCAGTTTACGTAGAGGGAAGGACACTGAAGCTTTCTTT; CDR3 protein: CASSLRRGKDTEAFF
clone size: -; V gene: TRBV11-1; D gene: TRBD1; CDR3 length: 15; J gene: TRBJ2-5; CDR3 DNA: TGTGCCAGCAGCTCACGCCCGGGACAGGGTGAGACCCAGTACTTC; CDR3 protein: CASSSRPGQGETQYF
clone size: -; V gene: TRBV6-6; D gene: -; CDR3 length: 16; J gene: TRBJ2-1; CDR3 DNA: TGTGCCAGCAGTTACGGGCACTCTAGCTCCTACAATGAGCAGTTCTTC; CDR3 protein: CASSYGHSSSYNEQFF
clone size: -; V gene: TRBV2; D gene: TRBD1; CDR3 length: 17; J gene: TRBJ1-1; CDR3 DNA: TGTGCCAGCAGTGAAGCTGGGCCGACAGGGCCGAACACTGAAGCTTTCTTT; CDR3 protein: CASSEAGPTGPNTEAFF
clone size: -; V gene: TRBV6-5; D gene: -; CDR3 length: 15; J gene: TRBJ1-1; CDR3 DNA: TGTGCCAGCAGTTACTCCGCGTCTTGGTTCACTGAAGCTTTCTTT; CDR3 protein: CASSYSASWFTEAFF
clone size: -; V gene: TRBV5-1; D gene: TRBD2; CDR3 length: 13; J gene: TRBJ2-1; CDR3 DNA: TGCGCCAGCAGCGTAAGCGGGGGGAATGAGCAGTTCTTC; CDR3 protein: CASSVSGGNEQFF
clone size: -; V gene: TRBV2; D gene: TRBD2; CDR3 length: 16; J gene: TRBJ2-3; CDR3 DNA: TGTGCCAGCACTAGAGCGGGGGGGTTTCGCACAGATACGCAGTATTTT; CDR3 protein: CASTRAGGFRTDTQYF
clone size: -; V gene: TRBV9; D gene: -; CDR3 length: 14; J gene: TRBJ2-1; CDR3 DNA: TGTGCCAGCAGCGCCACCGACGGCTACAATGAGCAGTTCTTC; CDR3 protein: CASSATDGYNEQFF
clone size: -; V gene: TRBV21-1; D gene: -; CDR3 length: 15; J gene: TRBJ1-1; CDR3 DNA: TGTGCCAGCAGCATACCAAGATGGGGACAGGGTGGAACTTTCTTT; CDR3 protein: CASSIPRWGQGGTFF
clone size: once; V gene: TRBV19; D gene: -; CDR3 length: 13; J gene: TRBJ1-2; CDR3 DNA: TGTGCCAGTAATTATAAGTTTAACTATGGCTACACCTTC; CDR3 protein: CASNYKFNYGYTF
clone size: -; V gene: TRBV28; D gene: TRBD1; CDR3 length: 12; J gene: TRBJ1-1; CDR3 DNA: TGTGCCAGCAGTATCCCGCAGGGGGGCGCTTTCTTT; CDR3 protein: CASSIPQGGAFF
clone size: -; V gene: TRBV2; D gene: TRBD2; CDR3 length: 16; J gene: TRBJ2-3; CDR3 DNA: TGTGCCAGCAGTGAGACCCGGGGGGGCCGAACAGATACGCAGTATTTT; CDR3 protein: CASSETRGGRTDTQYF
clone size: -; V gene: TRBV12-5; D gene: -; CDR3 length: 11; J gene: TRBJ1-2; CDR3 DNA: TGTGCTAGTGGTTTGGATAACAGCTACACCTTC; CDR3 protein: CASGLDNSYTF
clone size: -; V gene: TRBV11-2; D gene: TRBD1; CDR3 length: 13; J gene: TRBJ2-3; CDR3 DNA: TGTGCCAGCAGCTTAGTTGCAGGGGGTACGCAGTATTTT; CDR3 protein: CASSLVAGGTQYF
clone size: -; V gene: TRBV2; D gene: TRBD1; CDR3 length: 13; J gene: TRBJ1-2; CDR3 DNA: TGTGCCAGCAGAACGGGACAGCAATATGGCTACACCTTC; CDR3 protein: CASRTGQQYGYTF
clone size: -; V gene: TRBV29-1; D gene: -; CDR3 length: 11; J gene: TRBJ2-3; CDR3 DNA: TGCAGCGTTGACTTCGGGGATACGCAGTATTTT; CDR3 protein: CSVDFGDTQYF
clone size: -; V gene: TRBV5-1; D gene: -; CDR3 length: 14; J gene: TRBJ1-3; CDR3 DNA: TGCGCCAGCAGCTTTGGCAGCTCTGGAAACACCATATATTTT; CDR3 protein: CASSFGSSGNTIYF
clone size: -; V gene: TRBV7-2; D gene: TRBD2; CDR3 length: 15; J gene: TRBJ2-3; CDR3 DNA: TGTGCCAGCAGCTTAGCAACTAGCGGGGGGTATACGCAGTATTTT; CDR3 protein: CASSLATSGGYTQYF
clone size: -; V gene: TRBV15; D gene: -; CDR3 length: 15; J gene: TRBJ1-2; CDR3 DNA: TGTGCCACCAGCAGAGCTGTGTCAACACACTATGGCTACACCTTC; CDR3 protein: CATSRAVSTHYGYTF
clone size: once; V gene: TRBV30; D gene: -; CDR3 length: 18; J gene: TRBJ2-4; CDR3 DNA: TGTGCCTTGAACGTACCCACCTCTTCAAGACCGGCCAAAAACATTCAGTACTTC; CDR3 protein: CALNVPTSSRPAKNIQYF
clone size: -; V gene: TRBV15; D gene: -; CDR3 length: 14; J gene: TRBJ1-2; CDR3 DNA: TGTGCCACCAGCAGAGATCTGACAGGCGACGGCTACACCTTC; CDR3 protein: CATSRDLTGDGYTF